This T cell receptor beta chain was captured in a study of OX40 agonist ivuxolimab in advanced cancers. The method was immunoSEQ multiplex PCR; TCRdb's version includes in-frame clones alone and lacks a portion of them. The data show roughly 80,000 clones, approximately 90% seen once. The CDR3 covers 16 residues. Germline CDR1 MGHRA, CDR2 YSYEKL. J lost 2 bases, V lost 0 bases, and 5 bases had no gene match. This receptor was taken from an adult with an advanced solid tumor such as melanoma, head and neck, liver or kidney cancer. The V gene is TRBV4-1, the J gene TRBJ2-5; TRBD2 matches 8 bases. The specimen was CD4+ or CD8+ T cells sorted from blood, collected in a trial of the OX40 agonist ivuxolimab. The CDR3: CASSQEGAGGQETQYF. In nucleotides, the CDR3 is TGCGCCAGCAGCCAAGAAGGGGCGGGAGGACAAGAGACCCAGTACTTC.